This T cell receptor beta chain was documented in a study of blood T cell repertoires in COVID-19. The overall study: COVID-19 samples, acute and convalescent, were from the United States, Italy and Spain.

The study recruited people aged about 18 to 95 years across about 25 US areas. Two negative PCRs, clearance, or symptom resolution were required of recovered Cohort 3 donors. In the authors' methods: How many nucleated cells were present was estimated from reference gene primer amplification. Some clones are missing from TCRdb's copy, which holds only in-frame ones; the method was immunoSEQ multiplex PCR. The V and J calls and clone size were taken over from that table, and D and trimming were inferred from the DNA. The sample has approximately 490,000 clones, roughly 90% seen once. Input material: PBMCs or T cells enriched from blood (not recorded which). The receptor was derived from a woman under 30 who had recovered from COVID-19.

Written as DNA, the CDR3 is TGTGCCAGCAGCCAAGACAGAGGGGGCTACACCTTC. This sequence encodes CASSQDRGGYTF. The rearrangement joins TRBV3-1 (or the pseudogene TRBV3-2) to TRBJ1-2; D not certain. The CDR3 sequence is 12 residues long. V was pared by 0 bases and J by 8 bases, with 7 bases between. CDR1 is LGHDT and CDR2 is YNNKEL in the germline V gene (reference sequence).